This TCR beta chain was profiled in a study of blood T cell repertoires in COVID-19. Study information: Material from acute and convalescent COVID-19 was sourced from the United States, Italy and Spain. T cells, B-cell-depleted T cells, or PBMCs supplied cDNA or gDNA.

Methods used by the authors: Estimates of nucleated cell counts were drawn from the amplification of reference gene primers. Generated by immunoSEQ multiplex PCR, the TCRdb table keeps only in-frame clones and is missing some. V and J calls and clone size are those listed in that table; D and trimming were worked out from the DNA. Of about 160,000 clones listed, 70% to 90% were seen once; the top ten hold roughly 4%. Germline values: CDR1 MNHEY, CDR2 SVGEGT. V dropped 2 bases and J dropped 3; count of bases not matched to a gene: 6. This CDR3 region has 18 residues. The sequence came from a woman in her 70s with acute or convalescent COVID-19. The genes are TRBV6-2 or TRBV6-3 and TRBJ2-1; 14 positions agree with TRBD2. The sample comprised peripheral blood. The CDR3 is CASSYRTSGRRYYNEQFF. CDR3 nucleotide sequence: TGTGCCAGCAGTTACAGGACTAGCGGGAGGAGGTACTACAATGAGCAGTTCTTC.